These 26 T cell receptor beta chains originate from one sample sequenced in a study of PD-1 blockade in classical Hodgkin lymphoma. As for time point: cycle 4 day 1 (C4D1), after five to seven weeks of nivolumab. Relapse was seen in all patients after autologous stem cell transplantation, and brentuximab vedotin exposure was variable. The repertoire was sequenced with immunoSEQ multiplex PCR; TCRdb's copy has only in-frame clones and lacks some. The sample holds around 100,000 clones, approximately 90% seen once. Sequences were derived from peripheral blood mononuclear cells (PBMCs), sampled before the fourth cycle of nivolumab. These receptors originate from a human donor with classical Hodgkin lymphoma.

The chain employs TRBV6-5 and TRBJ2-3, with 9 bases aligning to TRBD2. V lost 3 bases and J lost 4; bases outside the gene matches: 8. Germline lookup yields CDR1 MNHEY and CDR2 SVGAGI. The CDR3 runs to 16 residues. The CDR3 here is CASSYLAGAGSDTQYF. CDR3 DNA: TGTGCCAGCAGTTATTTAGCGGGGGCGGGTTCAGATACGCAGTATTTT.

The chain uses TRBV25-1 and TRBJ2-7, with 9 positions matching TRBD1. The CDR3 spans 15 residues. Germline CDR1 and CDR2: MGHDK and SYGVNS. The trim removed 2 bases at V and 4 bases at J, leaving 6 bases unmatched. This CDR3 is CASSEGQGTLYEQYF. CDR3 coding DNA: TGTGCCAGCAGTGAAGGACAGGGGACTCTATACGAGCAGTACTTC.

The genes are TRBV5-1 and TRBJ2-1, with TRBD1 matching over 8 bases. V shed 4 bases, J shed 5 bases, and the junction held 5 bases outside the gene matches. The CDR3 sequence is 14 residues long. Germline V gene sequence: CDR1 SGHRS, CDR2 YFSETQ. In DNA, the CDR3 is TGCGCCAGCAGCGAGGACAGGGAGGACAATGAGCAGTTCTTC. The encoded protein is CASSEDREDNEQFF.

The chain couples TRBV7-6 to TRBJ2-2; 8 positions agree with TRBD1. V shed 4 bases, J shed 1 base, and the junction held 5 bases outside the gene matches. The CDR3 loop spans 16 amino acids. Germline V gene lookup returns CDR1 SGHVS and CDR2 FNYEAQ. The CDR3 loop reads CASSSQGAKNTGELFF. CDR3 DNA: TGTGCCAGCAGCTCGCAGGGGGCAAAGAACACCGGGGAGCTGTTTTTT.

The chain employs TRBV25-1 and TRBJ1-1; a weak D match, TRBD1 (5 bases). V lost 4 bases, J lost 2 bases, and 8 bases lay in between. The CDR3 loop spans 13 amino acids. The germline CDR1 and CDR2 sequences are MGHDK and SYGVNS. The CDR3 DNA reads as TGTGCCAGCAGTGCCGGACATAACACTGAAGCTTTCTTT. It codes for CASSAGHNTEAFF.

The chain carries TRBV11-2 and TRBJ1-4; 9 positions match TRBD1. CDR1 and CDR2 from the germline V gene are SGHAT and FQNNGV. The CDR3 has 15 amino acids. Trimming removed 5 bases from V and 7 bases from J; junction bases left unmatched: 8. In DNA, the CDR3 is TGTGCCAGCAGCCCGGGGACAGGGCAGTCTGAAAAACTGTTTTTT. Translating gives CASSPGTGQSEKLFF. Variable domain in full (rest from reference TRBV11-2 and TRBJ1-4): EAGVAQSPRYKIIEKRQSVAFWCNPISGHATLYWYQQILGQGPKLLIQFQNNGVVDDSQLPKDRFSAERLKGVDSTLKIQPAKLEDSAVYLCASSPGTGQSEKLFFGSGTQLSVL.

This clone is a singleton in its sample. J is TRBJ1-1 and V is TRBV6-1, with TRBD1 matching over 7 bases. The J segment lost 8 bases and the V segment lost 4 bases, leaving 4 bases of the junction unmatched. Germline V CDR1 and CDR2: MNHNS, SASEGT. The CDR3 loop spans 12 amino acids. The CDR3 nucleotides are TGTGCCAGCAGTGGACAGGGAGTAGAAGCTTTCTTT. Translating it yields CASSGQGVEAFF.

The genes are TRBV4-2 and TRBJ2-3; tentatively, D is TRBD2 (5 bases). Germline CDR1 reads LGHNA; CDR2 reads YNFKEQ. CDR3 length: 14 residues. Trimming removed 1 base from V and 1 base from J, with 6 bases in between. CDR3 sequence (DNA): TGTGCCAGCAGCCAAGGTAGCGGCACAGATACGCAGTATTTT. Its protein product is CASSQGSGTDTQYF.

This chain links TRBV18 with TRBJ2-1; the match to TRBD1 covers 7 bases. Unmatched junction bases numbered 6, after V lost 2 bases and J lost 8 bases. CDR3 size: 14 residues. Germline V gene lookup returns CDR1 KGHSH and CDR2 LQKENI. The CDR3 protein is CASSPSGRGHEQFF. The CDR3 region has the DNA TGTGCCAGCTCACCATCGGGAAGGGGGCATGAGCAGTTCTTC.

The chain has TRBV9 and TRBJ2-3; 12 positions agree with TRBD2. Germline CDR1 and CDR2: SGDLS and YYNGEE. CDR3 length: 15 amino acids. After removal of 2 bases from V and 6 bases from J, the junction contained 4 bases not matched to a gene. The CDR3 DNA reads TGTGCCAGCAGCGTTGCTAGCGGGGGGGAGGATACGCAGTATTTT. Translation: CASSVASGGEDTQYF.

V gene TRBV19 combines with J gene TRBJ1-3; tentatively, D is TRBD1 (6 bases). The CDR3 extends over 15 amino acids. V lost 5 bases to trimming and J lost 0 bases, with 11 bases between them. Germline V CDR1 and CDR2: LNHDA, SQIVND (reference sequence). Here the CDR3 reads CASSPGTNSGNTIYF. The CDR3 nucleotides are TGTGCCAGTAGTCCAGGGACAAACTCTGGAAACACCATATATTTT.

The V and J genes are TRBV2 and TRBJ2-7; D not resolved. V lost 2 bases, J lost 2 bases, and 10 bases lay in between. The CDR3 covers 14 residues. Germline V gene lookup returns CDR1 SNHLY and CDR2 FYNNEI. The CDR3 sequence is CASSETGLPYEQYF. The CDR3 DNA reads TGTGCCAGCAGTGAAACCGGCCTCCCCTACGAGCAGTACTTC.

This chain links TRBV27 with TRBJ2-5; 14 bases line up with TRBD2. The CDR3 runs to 15 residues. CDR1 MNHEY and CDR2 SMNVEV come from the germline V gene (reference sequence). V trimming: 6 bases; J trimming: 4 bases; junction bases outside the gene matches: 4. In nucleotides, the CDR3 is TGTGCCAGCAGCCCTGGGACTAGCGGGGGAGAGACCCAGTACTTC. Encoded protein: CASSPGTSGGETQYF.

The chain uses TRBV15 and TRBJ1-1; D is possibly TRBD1 (5 bases). Looked up from germline, CDR1 is LNHNV and CDR2 is YYDKDF (reference sequence). The CDR3 spans 12 residues. The V end lost 4 bases, the J end lost 4 bases, and 7 bases lay between the germline ends. CDR3 residues: CATSKGVTEAFF. The CDR3 DNA follows: TGTGCCACCAGCAAAGGGGTCACTGAAGCTTTCTTT.

This clone showed up just once. In nucleotides, the CDR3 is TGTGCCAGCAGCTTAGTGGCTAGCGGATTAACCGGGGAGCTGTTTTTT. It yields the protein CASSLVASGLTGELFF. The rearrangement uses TRBV11-3 and TRBJ2-2; the match to TRBD2 covers 7 bases. The ends lost 1 base at V and 5 bases at J; junction bases unmatched: 7. Per germline, CDR1 SGHNT and CDR2 YENEEA. The CDR3 extends over 16 amino acids.

The rearrangement links TRBV9 to TRBJ2-7, with D maybe TRBD2 (6 bases). Trimming left V 0 bases short and J 0 bases short, with 16 bases between. The germline V gene encodes CDR1 SGDLS and CDR2 YYNGEE. The CDR3 contains 17 residues. This CDR3 reads CASSVEKEGLSSYEQYF. CDR3 coding DNA: TGTGCCAGCAGCGTAGAGAAGGAGGGACTCAGCTCCTACGAGCAGTACTTC.

The rearrangement uses TRBV27 and TRBJ1-5; 9 bases align to TRBD1. The CDR3 is 16 residues long. Per the germline V gene, CDR1 is MNHEY and CDR2 is SMNVEV (reference sequence). The V segment lost 5 bases and the J segment 5 bases; nucleotides outside the gene matches: 10. The CDR3 protein is CASSLLSDRGHQPQHF. For the CDR3, the DNA is TGTGCCAGCAGTCTACTTTCGGACAGGGGACATCAGCCCCAGCATTTT.

The V gene is TRBV25-1, the J gene TRBJ1-1; no reliable D call. In germline, CDR1 is MGHDK, CDR2 SYGVNS. CDR3 size: 13 residues. V shed 4 bases and J shed 4 bases, with 10 bases lying between them. The chain's CDR3 is CASSAPRTTEAFF. The CDR3 region has the DNA TGTGCCAGCAGTGCCCCGCGGACCACTGAAGCTTTCTTT.

The chain uses TRBV19 and TRBJ2-7, with 9 nucleotides matching TRBD1. The trim removed 7 bases at V and 3 bases at J, leaving 4 bases unmatched. The germline gives CDR1 LNHDA, CDR2 SQIVND (reference sequence). CDR3 length equals 13 residues. The CDR3 reads CASTRDRDYEQYF. DNA for the CDR3: TGTGCCAGTACTCGGGACAGGGACTACGAGCAGTACTTC.

The V gene is TRBV5-1, the J gene TRBJ1-2; D remains ambiguous. Trimming removed 0 bases from V and 4 bases from J, with 10 bases in between. Germline loops: CDR1 SGHRS, CDR2 YFSETQ. The CDR3 loop spans 14 amino acids. The CDR3 region is CASSLGQWTYGYTF. The CDR3 DNA follows: TGCGCCAGCAGCTTGGGTCAGTGGACCTATGGCTACACCTTC.

This sequence joins TRBV19 and TRBJ1-4; no firm D call. Between the trimmed V and J ends, which lost 5 bases and 7 bases, there was a span of 17 bases. The CDR3 is 15 residues long. CDR1 and CDR2 from the germline V gene are LNHDA and SQIVND (reference sequence). The CDR3 DNA reads as TGTGCCAGTAGTGCCGTCTCGGGGTTGGGTGAAAAACTGTTTTTT. Amino acids: CASSAVSGLGEKLFF. Drawing the rest from reference TRBV19 and TRBJ1-4, the complete variable domain is DGGITQSPKYLFRKEGQNVTLSCEQNLNHDAMYWYRQDPGQGLRLIYYSQIVNDFQKGDIAEGYSVSREKKESFPLTVTSAQKNPTAFYLCASSAVSGLGEKLFFGSGTQLSVL.

The chain couples TRBV19 to TRBJ2-5, with TRBD1 matching over 8 bases. CDR1 and CDR2 (germline): LNHDA, SQIVND (reference sequence). CDR3 size: 16 residues. Germline trimming cut 3 bases from V and 5 bases from J; bases unmatched to any gene: 11. This CDR3 reads CASSIRAGGSEETQYF. The CDR3 DNA follows: TGTGCCAGTAGTATTCGAGCAGGGGGCTCCGAGGAGACCCAGTACTTC.

This chain links TRBV18 with TRBJ1-6; D may be TRBD1 (5 bases). Trimming stripped 1 base from V and 0 bases from J, with 16 bases between. The CDR3 runs to 19 residues. CDR1 is KGHSH and CDR2 is LQKENI in the germline V gene. CDR3 amino acids: CASSPRGWDSSSYNSPLHF. CDR3 nucleotides: TGTGCCAGCTCACCACGCGGATGGGACTCTAGCTCCTATAATTCACCCCTCCACTTT.

V gene TRBV5-1 combines with J gene TRBJ2-1; 9 bases map to TRBD2. Unmatched junction bases numbered 13, after V lost 0 bases and J lost 9 bases. The germline CDR1 and CDR2 sequences are SGHRS and YFSETQ. CDR3 length: 17 residues. The CDR3 region has the DNA TGCGCCAGCAGCTTGGGATCTCAGGCACTAGCGGGCGTTGAGCAGTTCTTC. Translated, it gives CASSLGSQALAGVEQFF.

A word on this clone: One junction end does not reproduce the germline sequence, and a read error may be involved. The rearrangement joins TRBV5-4 to TRBJ2-7, with a tentative D call TRBD2 (6 bases). The CDR3 is 11 residues long. Germline loops: CDR1 SGHNT, CDR2 YYREEE (reference sequence). In DNA, the CDR3 is TGTGCCAGCAGCTCCCAAGCCCGGGGAGGCTTC. Translated, it gives CASSSQARGGF.

The chain links TRBV9 to TRBJ2-1, with 10 bases matching TRBD1. CDR3 length: 15 amino acids. Germline V gene data show CDR1 as SGDLS and CDR2 as YYNGEE. Germline trimming cut 5 bases from V and 3 bases from J; bases unmatched to any gene: 5. The CDR3 bases are TGTGCCAGCAGAGGACAGGGGGGCGACTACAATGAGCAGTTCTTC. This translates into CASRGQGGDYNEQFF. Combining the CDR3 with reference TRBV9 and TRBJ2-1 gives the whole variable domain DSGVTQTPKHLITATGQRVTLRCSPRSGDLSVYWYQQSLDQGLQFLIQYYNGEERAKGNILERFSAQQFPDLHSELNLSSLELGDSALYFCASRGQGGDYNEQFFGPGTRLTVL.